The 5 T cell receptor beta chains presented below share a single source sample, sequenced in a study of blood T cells in healthy people across ages. Next came a second PCR, run for about 6 to 12 cycles, which used a sample-barcoded 5' primer along with a J-beta primer mix. TCRdb re-called the 5' RACE reads with MiXCR, one entry per CDR3 protein. The sample holds over 600,000 distinct CDR3 sequences, 35% to 60% seen once. What was sequenced was blood. Receptors were obtained from an elderly man in good health.

There are a few counts of this clonotype. DNA for the CDR3: TGCAGTGCTAGAGACCCCCCGGGCACAGATACGCAGTATTTT. Its translation: CSARDPPGTDTQYF. V gene TRBV20-1 combines with J gene TRBJ2-3, with D hard to call. The V end was cut by 0 bases, the J end by 1 base, with 8 bases between. Germline V gene sequence: CDR1 DFQATT, CDR2 SNEGSKA (reference sequence). This CDR3 contains 14 residues.

This clonotype was seen only a few times. The chain uses TRBV5-1 and TRBJ2-7; D is ambiguous. This CDR3 region has 13 residues. Trimming cost V 0 bases and J 5 bases, with 9 bases left between them. Germline CDR1 reads SGHRS; CDR2 reads YFSETQ. Here the CDR3 DNA reads TGCGCCAGCAGCTTGGGGCCCCGGAACGAGCAGTACTTC. It yields the protein CASSLGPRNEQYF. Drawing the rest from reference TRBV5-1 and TRBJ2-7, the complete variable domain is KAGVTQTPRYLIKTRGQQVTLSCSPISGHRSVSWYQQTPGQGLQFLFEYFSETQRNKGNFPGRFSGRQFSNSRSEMNVSTLELGDSALYLCASSLGPRNEQYFGPGTRLTVT.

The rearrangement joins TRBV11-2 to TRBJ2-1; 8 positions match TRBD2. Germline assignment: CDR1 SGHAT and CDR2 FQNNGV. The CDR3 consists of 13 residues. V was pared by 2 bases and J by 7 bases, with 1 base of the junction left unmatched. The CDR3 region is CASSLSSGNEQFF. The CDR3 DNA sequence: TGTGCCAGCAGCTTATCTAGCGGGAATGAGCAGTTCTTC.

In this sample, this clonotype turned up a few times. The genes are TRBV20-1 and TRBJ2-1, with 11 positions matching TRBD2. CDR3 length equals 18 residues. CDR1 and CDR2 from the germline V gene are DFQATT and SNEGSKA (reference sequence). The V gene end was trimmed by 3 bases and the J gene end by 6 bases; junction bases not matched to a gene: 16. CDR3 residues: CSASGGSGRGRTRNEQFF. The CDR3 DNA is TGCAGTGCTAGCGGTGGTAGCGGGAGGGGTAGGACTCGCAATGAGCAGTTCTTC.

The count of this clonotype is one. The rearrangement uses TRBV9 and TRBJ2-5; tentative D call: TRBD2 (6 bases). CDR1 is SGDLS and CDR2 is YYNGEE in the germline V gene. V was cut by 0 bases and J by 1 base, with 13 bases left in between. This CDR3 has 16 residues. CDR3 sequence reads: CASSVGRRAGQETQYF. The CDR3 region has the DNA TGTGCCAGCAGCGTAGGCCGGCGAGCGGGCCAAGAGACCCAGTACTTC.